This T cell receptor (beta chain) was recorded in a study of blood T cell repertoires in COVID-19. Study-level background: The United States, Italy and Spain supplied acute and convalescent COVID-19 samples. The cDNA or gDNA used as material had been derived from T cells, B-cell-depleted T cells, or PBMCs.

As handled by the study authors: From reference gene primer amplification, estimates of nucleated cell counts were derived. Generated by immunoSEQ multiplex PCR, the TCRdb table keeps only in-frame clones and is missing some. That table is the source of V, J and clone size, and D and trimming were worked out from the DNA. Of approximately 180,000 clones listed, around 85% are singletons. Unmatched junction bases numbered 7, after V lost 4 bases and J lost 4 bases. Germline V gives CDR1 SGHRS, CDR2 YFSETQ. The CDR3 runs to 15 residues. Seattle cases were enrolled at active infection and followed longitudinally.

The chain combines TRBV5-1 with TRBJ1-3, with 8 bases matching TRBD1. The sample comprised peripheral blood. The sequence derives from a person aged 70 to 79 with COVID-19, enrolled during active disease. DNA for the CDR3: TGCGCCAGCAGCCGAGGGACAGGCACAGGAAACACCATATATTTT. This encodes CASSRGTGTGNTIYF.